This T cell receptor beta chain is from a study of vaccination and CD4 T cells after COVID-19. Whole-study context: Blood was drawn a median roughly 79 days post second dose, range 14 to 241. A CEFX pool, an HIV-1 Nef pool, or else no peptide went into the control cultures.

Unmatched junction bases numbered 6, after V lost 3 bases and J lost 3 bases. There are 16 residues in the CDR3. Germline V gene sequence: CDR1 GTSNPN, CDR2 SVGIG (reference sequence). Study-level findings and limits: Going from approximately 21 to 40, median SARS-CoV-2-reactive clonotypes did not rise significantly.

Treatment denoted: approximately nine-day PBMC culture with coronavirus spike peptide pools or control peptides (ViraFEST assay). In the case of this clonotype: Its target is not known.

Sequencing of the DNA from cultured CD4+ T cells was carried out with the Oncomine TCR Beta short-read assay. TCRdb called the PCR reads again in MiXCR, with one record for every CDR3 protein. This sample has roughly 20,000 distinct CDR3 sequences, with around 60% found just once. The receptor comes from a human donor who had recovered from COVID-19. The chain has TRBV30 and TRBJ1-6; TRBD1 aligns across 9 bases. Input material: CD4+ T cells from blood, cultured in vitro. CDR3 region: CAWSLSGQGYNSPLHF. In nucleotides, the CDR3 is TGTGCCTGGAGCCTCTCGGGACAGGGCTATAATTCACCCCTCCACTTT.